A selection of T cell receptor beta chains follows, all from one sample in a study of blood T cell repertoires in COVID-19. Profiling relied on immunoSEQ multiplex PCR, and the TCRdb table lists in-frame clones only, not all of them. Of about 46,000 clones listed, about 80% are singletons. The sequenced material came from peripheral blood. The receptors stem from a man aged 55 to 70 with acute or convalescent COVID-19. Each CDR3 is given with its conserved first and last residue. A D gene is named only where the DNA matches it firmly. Clone size is given for some rows only: seen once, a few or many times, or a class if the clone is expanded.

v_gene,j_gene,d_gene,abundance,CDR3aa,CDR3nt
TRBV18,TRBJ2-7,NA,NA,CASSTGTFYEQYF,TGTGCCAGCTCAACGGGGACATTTTACGAGCAGTACTTC
TRBV6-5,TRBJ1-4,NA,few,CASSYLSRGANEKLFF,TGTGCCAGCAGTTACTTAAGCAGGGGCGCTAATGAAAAACTGTTTTTT
TRBV27,TRBJ1-1,NA,NA,CASSLKQGLTEAFF,TGTGCCAGCAGTTTAAAGCAGGGATTGACTGAAGCTTTCTTT
TRBV19,TRBJ2-1,TRBD2,NA,CASSMRGGLDEQFF,TGTGCCAGTAGTATGCGGGGGGGCCTCGATGAGCAGTTCTTC
TRBV4-2,TRBJ1-1,NA,NA,CASSHLPGQGENTEAFF,TGTGCCAGCAGCCACCTCCCAGGGCAAGGAGAGAACACTGAAGCTTTCTTT
TRBV5-5,TRBJ2-3,TRBD1,once,CASSPGQGKSMDTQYF,TGTGCCAGCAGCCCGGGACAGGGCAAGAGTATGGATACGCAGTATTTT
TRBV7-9,TRBJ1-1,NA,NA,CASSPSQYTEAFF,TGTGCCAGCAGCCCCTCCCAGTACACTGAAGCTTTCTTT
TRBV10-3,TRBJ2-1,TRBD1,NA,CAISGQGARNEQFF,TGTGCCATCAGTGGGCAGGGGGCGAGGAATGAGCAGTTCTTC
TRBV4-3,TRBJ1-6,TRBD1,NA,CASSQAGTDNSPLHF,TGCGCCAGCAGCCAGGCCGGGACAGATAATTCACCCCTCCACTTT
TRBV7-9,TRBJ2-1,TRBD1,NA,CASSRRDSNEQFF,TGTGCCAGCAGCCGCCGGGACAGCAATGAGCAGTTCTTC
TRBV30,TRBJ1-1,NA,NA,CAWSYGEDTEAFF,TGTGCCTGGAGTTACGGTGAGGACACTGAAGCTTTCTTT
TRBV5-1,TRBJ1-4,TRBD1,NA,CASRGTGTGSEKLFF,TGCGCCAGCAGGGGAACCGGGACAGGGTCTGAAAAACTGTTTTTT
TRBV4-1,TRBJ1-4,NA,few,CASSQGTTGLNEKLFF,TGCGCCAGCAGCCAAGGAACCACAGGCCTTAATGAAAAACTGTTTTTT
TRBV11-2,TRBJ1-1,NA,NA,CASRRGIEAFF,TGTGCCAGCAGACGGGGGATAGAAGCTTTCTTT
TRBV5-1,TRBJ2-3,TRBD2,NA,CASSSGLAGGPGTDTQYF,TGCGCCAGCAGCTCCGGACTAGCGGGGGGGCCTGGCACAGATACGCAGTATTTT
TRBV6-5,TRBJ1-3,TRBD1,NA,CASSSTGGGRNTIYF,TGTGCCAGCAGCTCAACAGGGGGCGGACGGAACACCATATATTTT
TRBV9,TRBJ1-4,NA,NA,CASSVGSGVTEKLFF,TGTGCCAGCAGCGTAGGTTCAGGGGTTACTGAAAAACTGTTTTTT
TRBV13,TRBJ1-1,NA,NA,CASRTGPNTEAFF,TGTGCCAGCAGGACAGGTCCTAACACTGAAGCTTTCTTT
TRBV12-5,TRBJ1-2,TRBD1,NA,CASGNRTGSDYTF,TGTGCTAGTGGAAACCGGACAGGGAGCGACTACACCTTC
TRBV9,TRBJ2-1,TRBD2,NA,CASSVTPTSGGAGEQFF,TGTGCCAGCAGCGTAACCCCGACTAGCGGGGGGGCGGGTGAGCAGTTCTTC
TRBV2,TRBJ1-1,TRBD1,once,CASSPGTGGIEAFF,TGTGCCAGCAGCCCCGGGACAGGGGGCATTGAAGCTTTCTTT
TRBV6-5,TRBJ1-2,NA,NA,CASMGRSQGLGYTF,TGTGCCAGTATGGGCCGGAGTCAGGGCCTAGGCTACACCTTC
TRBV5-6,TRBJ1-2,NA,NA,CASSLGQIPSYGYTF,TGTGCCAGCAGCTTAGGACAGATTCCCTCCTATGGCTACACCTTC
TRBV2,TRBJ2-7,NA,NA,CASSRQVNSYEQYF,TGTGCCAGCTCGAGACAGGTAAACTCCTACGAGCAGTACTTC
TRBV5-1,TRBJ1-1,NA,NA,CASSLALGAMNTEAFF,TGCGCCAGCAGCTTGGCCTTGGGGGCTATGAACACTGAAGCTTTCTTT
TRBV4-3,TRBJ1-6,TRBD1,NA,CASSPPGQGTSSYNSPLHF,TGCGCCAGCAGCCCCCCGGGACAGGGCACCAGCTCCTATAATTCACCCCTCCACTTT
TRBV2,TRBJ2-7,NA,NA,CASSQQWNYEQYF,TGTGCCAGCAGTCAACAGTGGAACTACGAGCAGTACTTC
TRBV25-1,TRBJ2-7,TRBD1,NA,CASSESGTGVAAYEQYF,TGTGCCAGCAGTGAATCAGGGACAGGGGTAGCCGCCTACGAGCAGTACTTC
TRBV6-5,TRBJ1-3,NA,NA,CASSPGVSGNTIYF,TGTGCCAGCAGTCCCGGGGTCTCTGGAAACACCATATATTTT
TRBV19,TRBJ1-5,TRBD1,NA,CASSAPAGTGGNQPQHF,TGTGCCAGTAGTGCTCCCGCCGGGACAGGGGGCAATCAGCCCCAGCATTTT
TRBV3-1/TRBV3-2,TRBJ1-5,TRBD1,NA,CASSGQGTQPQHF,TGTGCCAGCAGCGGACAGGGCACTCAGCCCCAGCATTTT
TRBV6-1,TRBJ1-1,NA,NA,CASSERETGTEAFF,TGTGCCAGCAGTGAAAGGGAGACGGGGACTGAAGCTTTCTTT
TRBV19,TRBJ2-3,NA,few,CASSSLPRSTDTQYF,TGTGCCAGTAGTAGTCTCCCGAGAAGCACAGATACGCAGTATTTT
TRBV9,TRBJ1-5,TRBD1,NA,CASSATGGYQPQHF,TGTGCCAGCAGCGCGACAGGGGGCTATCAGCCCCAGCATTTT
TRBV5-1,TRBJ2-2,NA,NA,CASSLAAARSTGELFF,TGCGCCAGCAGCTTGGCCGCGGCCCGGTCCACCGGGGAGCTGTTTTTT
TRBV19,TRBJ1-3,NA,NA,CASTPGRVTGNTIYF,TGTGCCAGTACCCCAGGGAGGGTAACTGGAAACACCATATATTTT
TRBV9,TRBJ2-1,TRBD2,once,CASSVEGLAGGGNEQFF,TGTGCCAGCAGCGTAGAGGGCCTAGCGGGGGGAGGTAATGAGCAGTTCTTC
TRBV5-4,TRBJ1-1,NA,NA,CASSLVGGGTEAFF,TGTGCCAGCAGCTTGGTCGGGGGAGGCACTGAAGCTTTCTTT
TRBV12-5,TRBJ2-7,TRBD1,NA,CASGLPIPDRVSYEQYF,TGTGCTAGTGGTTTGCCGATACCGGACAGGGTGAGTTACGAGCAGTACTTC
TRBV11-2,TRBJ2-3,TRBD2,NA,CASSLGGVAGFTDTQYF,TGTGCCAGCAGCCTGGGTGGGGTAGCGGGGTTCACAGATACGCAGTATTTT